Each of the 4 T cell receptor beta chains below was sequenced from the same sample in a study of cytomegalovirus exposure and HLA in healthy donors. In the PCR, 60 Vbeta and 13 Jbeta primers were used. Measured with immunoSEQ multiplex PCR; TCRdb has only the in-frame clones, and not every one. Found here are some 190,000 clones, 75% to 85% of them singletons; the top ten hold roughly 2.5%. The sample was PBMCs. These receptors were collected from a woman younger than 45 in good health and CMV-seropositive.

V and J are TRBV30 and TRBJ2-3, with D perhaps TRBD2 (5 bases). The germline CDR1 and CDR2 sequences are GTSNPN and SVGIG (reference sequence). V dropped 0 bases and J dropped 3 bases, with 13 bases sitting between them. CDR3 length: 15 amino acids. CDR3 protein: CAWSVLRVGTDTQYF. The CDR3 coding sequence is TGTGCCTGGAGTGTACTGCGGGTGGGGACAGATACGCAGTATTTT.

The gene calls are TRBV28 and TRBJ2-1; D call uncertain. Germline lookup yields CDR1 MDHEN and CDR2 SYDVKM. The CDR3 contains 12 residues. The V and J ends lost 7 bases and 3 bases respectively, with 7 bases between them. As DNA, the CDR3 is TGTGCCAGCACCTCCCGCTACAATGAGCAGTTCTTC. As protein: CASTSRYNEQFF.

The V and J genes are TRBV19 and TRBJ1-5; 8 bases align to TRBD1. Germline V CDR1 and CDR2: LNHDA, SQIVND (reference sequence). V trimming: 5 bases; J trimming: 6 bases; junction bases outside the gene matches: 12. The CDR3 runs 16 residues. In DNA form, the CDR3 reads TGTGCCAGTAGTTCCACAGGGGGGGCAGGAGTTCAGCCCCAGCATTTT. It is translated as CASSSTGGAGVQPQHF.

This chain links TRBV4-1 with TRBJ1-2; D possibly corresponds to TRBD1 (5 bases). The length of the CDR3 is 15 residues. Germline-derived CDR1 and CDR2 are MGHRA and YSYEKL. V lost 4 bases and J lost 0, with 12 bases in between. The CDR3 protein is CASSRTWGPNYGYTF. The CDR3, as DNA: TGCGCCAGCAGCCGAACTTGGGGCCCTAACTATGGCTACACCTTC.